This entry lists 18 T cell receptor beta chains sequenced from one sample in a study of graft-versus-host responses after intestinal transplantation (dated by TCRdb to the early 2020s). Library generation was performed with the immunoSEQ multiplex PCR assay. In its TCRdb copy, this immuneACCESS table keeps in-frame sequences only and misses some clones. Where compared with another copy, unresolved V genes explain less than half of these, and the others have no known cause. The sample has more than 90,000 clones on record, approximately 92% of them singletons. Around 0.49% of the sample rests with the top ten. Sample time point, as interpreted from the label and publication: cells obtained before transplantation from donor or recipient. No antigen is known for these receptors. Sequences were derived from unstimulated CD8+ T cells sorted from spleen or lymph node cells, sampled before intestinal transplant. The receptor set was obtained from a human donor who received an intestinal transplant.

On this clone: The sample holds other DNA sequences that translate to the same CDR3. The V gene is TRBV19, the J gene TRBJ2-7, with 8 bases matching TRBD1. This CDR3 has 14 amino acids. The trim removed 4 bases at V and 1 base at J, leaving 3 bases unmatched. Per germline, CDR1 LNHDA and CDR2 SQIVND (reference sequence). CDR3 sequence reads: CASSTGQGSYEQYF. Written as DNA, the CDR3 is TGTGCCAGTAGTACAGGACAGGGTTCCTACGAGCAGTACTTC.

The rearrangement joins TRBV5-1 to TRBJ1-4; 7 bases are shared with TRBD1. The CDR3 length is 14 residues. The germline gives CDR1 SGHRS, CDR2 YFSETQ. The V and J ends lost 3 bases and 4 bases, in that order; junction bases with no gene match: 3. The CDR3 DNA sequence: TGCGCCAGCAGCTCCGGGACAGTTAATGAAAAACTGTTTTTT. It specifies CASSSGTVNEKLFF.

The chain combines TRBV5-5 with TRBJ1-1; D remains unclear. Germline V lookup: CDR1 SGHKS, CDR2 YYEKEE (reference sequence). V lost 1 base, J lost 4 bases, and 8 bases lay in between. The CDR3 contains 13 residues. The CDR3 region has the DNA TGTGCCAGCAGCTTGATGAGGTTCACTGAAGCTTTCTTT. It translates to CASSLMRFTEAFF.

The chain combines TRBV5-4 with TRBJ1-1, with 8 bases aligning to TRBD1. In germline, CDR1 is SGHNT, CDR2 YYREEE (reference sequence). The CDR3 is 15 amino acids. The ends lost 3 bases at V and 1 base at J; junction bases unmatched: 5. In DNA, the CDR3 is TGTGCCAGCAGCTCTGGACAGGGAACGAACACTGAAGCTTTCTTT. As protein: CASSSGQGTNTEAFF.

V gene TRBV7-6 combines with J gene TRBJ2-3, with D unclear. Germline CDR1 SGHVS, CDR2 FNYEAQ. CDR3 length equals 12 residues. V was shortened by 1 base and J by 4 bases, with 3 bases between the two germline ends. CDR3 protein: CASSLGPDTQYF. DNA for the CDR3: TGTGCCAGCAGCTTAGGGCCAGATACGCAGTATTTT.

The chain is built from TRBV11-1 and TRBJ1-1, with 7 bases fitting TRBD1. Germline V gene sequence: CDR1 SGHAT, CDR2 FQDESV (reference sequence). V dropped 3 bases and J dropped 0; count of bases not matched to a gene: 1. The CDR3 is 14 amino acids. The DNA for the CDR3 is TGTGCCAGCAGCTTGGACAGGATGAACACTGAAGCTTTCTTT. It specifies CASSLDRMNTEAFF. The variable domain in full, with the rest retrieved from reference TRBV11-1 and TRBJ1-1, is EAEVAQSPRYKITEKSQAVAFWCDPISGHATLYWYRQILGQGPELLVQFQDESVVDDSQLPKDRFSAERLKGVDSTLKIQPAELGDSAMYLCASSLDRMNTEAFFGQGTRLTVV.

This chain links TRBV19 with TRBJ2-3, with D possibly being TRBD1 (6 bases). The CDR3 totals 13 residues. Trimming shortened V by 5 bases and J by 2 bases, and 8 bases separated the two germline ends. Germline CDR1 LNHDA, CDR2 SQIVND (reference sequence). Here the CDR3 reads CASSSGATDTQYF. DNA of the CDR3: TGTGCCAGTAGTTCAGGGGCCACAGATACGCAGTATTTT.

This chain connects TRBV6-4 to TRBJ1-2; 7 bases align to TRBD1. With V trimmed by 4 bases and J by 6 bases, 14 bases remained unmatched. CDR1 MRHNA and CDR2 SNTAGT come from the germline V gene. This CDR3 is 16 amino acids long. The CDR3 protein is CASSVGPVTGLDGYTF. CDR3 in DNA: TGTGCCAGCAGTGTAGGACCCGTGACAGGGCTAGATGGCTACACCTTC.

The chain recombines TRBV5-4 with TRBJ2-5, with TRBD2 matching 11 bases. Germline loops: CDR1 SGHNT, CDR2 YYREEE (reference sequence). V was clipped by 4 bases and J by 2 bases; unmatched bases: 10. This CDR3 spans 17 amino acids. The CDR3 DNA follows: TGTGCCAGCAGCCTCTCCCCGGGACTAGCGGTTCAAGAGACCCAGTACTTC. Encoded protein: CASSLSPGLAVQETQYF.

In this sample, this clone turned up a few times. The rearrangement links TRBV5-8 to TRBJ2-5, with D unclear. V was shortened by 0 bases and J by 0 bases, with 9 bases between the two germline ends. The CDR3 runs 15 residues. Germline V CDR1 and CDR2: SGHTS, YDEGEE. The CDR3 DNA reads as TGTGCCAGCAGCTTGGCCGTAGGAGACCAAGAGACCCAGTACTTC. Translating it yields CASSLAVGDQETQYF.

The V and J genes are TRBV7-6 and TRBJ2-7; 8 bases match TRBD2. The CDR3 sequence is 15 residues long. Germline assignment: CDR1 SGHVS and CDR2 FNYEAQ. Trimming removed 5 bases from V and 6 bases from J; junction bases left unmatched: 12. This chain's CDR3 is CASSPYAPGGLEQYF. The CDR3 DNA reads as TGTGCCAGCAGCCCCTACGCCCCGGGAGGGCTCGAGCAGTACTTC.

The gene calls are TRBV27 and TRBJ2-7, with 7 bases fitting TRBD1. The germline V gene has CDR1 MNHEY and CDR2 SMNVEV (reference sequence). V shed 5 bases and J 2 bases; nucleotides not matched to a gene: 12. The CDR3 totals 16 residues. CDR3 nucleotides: TGTGCCAGCAGTCCCCGACAGGGTCGAGATGCCTACGAGCAGTACTTC. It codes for CASSPRQGRDAYEQYF.

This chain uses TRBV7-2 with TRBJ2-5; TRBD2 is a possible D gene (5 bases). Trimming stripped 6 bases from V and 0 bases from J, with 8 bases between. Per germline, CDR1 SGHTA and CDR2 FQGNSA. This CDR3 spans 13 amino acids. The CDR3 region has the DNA TGTGCCAGCAGGTGGACTTACCAAGAGACCCAGTACTTC. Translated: CASRWTYQETQYF.

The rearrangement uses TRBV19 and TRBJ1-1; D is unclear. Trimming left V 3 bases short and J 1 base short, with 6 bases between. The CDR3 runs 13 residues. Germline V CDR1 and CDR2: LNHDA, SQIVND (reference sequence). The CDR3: CASSMSPNTEAFF. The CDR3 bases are TGTGCCAGTAGTATGTCTCCGAACACTGAAGCTTTCTTT.

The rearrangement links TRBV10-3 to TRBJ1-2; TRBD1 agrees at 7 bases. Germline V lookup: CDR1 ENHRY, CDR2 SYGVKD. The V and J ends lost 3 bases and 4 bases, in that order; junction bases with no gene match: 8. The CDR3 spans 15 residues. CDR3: CAISDPRWDSYGYTF. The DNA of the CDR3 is TGTGCCATCAGTGACCCTCGCTGGGACAGCTATGGCTACACCTTC.

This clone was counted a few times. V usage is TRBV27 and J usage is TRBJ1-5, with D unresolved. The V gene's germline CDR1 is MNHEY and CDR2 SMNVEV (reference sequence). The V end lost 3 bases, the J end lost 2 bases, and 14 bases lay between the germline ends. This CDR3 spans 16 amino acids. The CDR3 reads CASSFGGIPGNQPQHF. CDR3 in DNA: TGTGCCAGCAGTTTTGGCGGCATACCCGGCAATCAGCCCCAGCATTTT.

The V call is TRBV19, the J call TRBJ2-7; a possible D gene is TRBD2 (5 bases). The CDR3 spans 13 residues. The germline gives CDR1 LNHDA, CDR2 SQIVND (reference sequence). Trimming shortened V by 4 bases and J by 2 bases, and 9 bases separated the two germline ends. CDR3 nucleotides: TGTGCCAGTAGTACTCCCGGGACCTACGAGCAGTACTTC. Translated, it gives CASSTPGTYEQYF.

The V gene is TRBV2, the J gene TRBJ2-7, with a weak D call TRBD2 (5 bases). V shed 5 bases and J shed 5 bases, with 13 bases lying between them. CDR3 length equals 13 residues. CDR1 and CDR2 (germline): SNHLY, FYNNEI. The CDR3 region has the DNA TGTGCCAGCAGTCCAACGGCCGGGGACGAGCAGTACTTC. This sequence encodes CASSPTAGDEQYF.